This TCR beta chain was identified in a study of blood T cell repertoires in COVID-19. Study context: Sources were T cells, B-cell-depleted T cells, or PBMCs; the material itself was cDNA or gDNA.

Original methodology: From reference gene primer amplification, estimates of nucleated cell counts were derived. Assay used: immunoSEQ multiplex PCR; TCRdb lists only in-frame clones, some missing. V, J and clone size reflect that table, while D and trimming were determined from the DNA. The table shows some 96,000 clones, with approximately 84% occurring only once. CDR1 is MNHEY and CDR2 is SVGEGT in the germline V gene. Trimming took off 2 bases at V and 7 bases at J, with 8 bases between the two ends. The CDR3 covers 12 residues. The sample holds a few counts of this clone. The chain carries TRBV6-2 or TRBV6-3 and TRBJ1-1; D may be TRBD1 (6 bases). Sequenced input: peripheral blood. The receptor's source is a man aged 30 to 45 in a cohort sampled during active COVID-19. The CDR3 bases are TGTGCCAGCAGTTACATGGGACATGAAGCTTTCTTT. This codes for CASSYMGHEAFF.